The present T cell receptor (beta chain) was sequenced within a study of post-analysis software for immune sequencing data. This CDR3 comprises 13 residues. V was clipped by 0 bases and J by 9 bases, with 9 bases between them. Germline CDR1 SGHAT, CDR2 FQNNGV. The TCR beta cDNA libraries carried unique molecular identifiers. Using its own MiXCR run on the PCR reads, TCRdb lists one record per CDR3 protein. Of around 500,000 distinct CDR3 sequences detected, around a third appear once; the ten largest clones hold under 7%. On this clonotype itself: Its antigen remains unidentified.

General study findings and limits: Comparison of patients with controls showed five TRBV segments more frequent in patients, TRBV5-6, TRBV5-1 and TRBV20-1 among them. Versus controls, multiple sclerosis patients showed significantly lower diversity (normalized Chao1). F measure clustering grouped samples strongly by preparation batch.

What was sequenced was blood. This clonotype was obtained from a girl aged 2 to 17 with multiple sclerosis. V usage is TRBV11-2 and J usage is TRBJ2-1; D is tentatively TRBD1 or TRBD2 (5 bases each). CDR3 sequence reads: CASSLERGGEQFF. The CDR3 nucleotides read TGTGCCAGCAGCTTAGAGAGGGGCGGTGAGCAGTTCTTC.